This TCR beta chain was found in a study of memory CD4+ T cells and cytomegalovirus serostatus. Between the trimmed V and J ends, which lost 6 bases and 0 bases, there was a span of 6 bases. This CDR3 contains 13 residues. Germline values: CDR1 SEHNR, CDR2 FQNEAQ (reference sequence). Single viable CD3+CD4+CD8-CD45RO+ cells were sorted as the memory CD4+ T cells. Repertoires were generated with immunoSEQ multiplex PCR, while TCRdb's copy carries only in-frame clones and drops some. Of some 87,000 clones listed, approximately 80% were seen once; the top ten hold about 3.6%. The chain recombines TRBV7-9 with TRBJ1-3; D not resolved. The TCR was taken from an adult in good health and CMV-seropositive. The sequenced sample consisted of memory CD4+ T cells from blood. The CDR3 region is CASSTNSGNTIYF. The CDR3 DNA sequence: TGTGCCAGCAGTACCAACTCTGGAAACACCATATATTTT.